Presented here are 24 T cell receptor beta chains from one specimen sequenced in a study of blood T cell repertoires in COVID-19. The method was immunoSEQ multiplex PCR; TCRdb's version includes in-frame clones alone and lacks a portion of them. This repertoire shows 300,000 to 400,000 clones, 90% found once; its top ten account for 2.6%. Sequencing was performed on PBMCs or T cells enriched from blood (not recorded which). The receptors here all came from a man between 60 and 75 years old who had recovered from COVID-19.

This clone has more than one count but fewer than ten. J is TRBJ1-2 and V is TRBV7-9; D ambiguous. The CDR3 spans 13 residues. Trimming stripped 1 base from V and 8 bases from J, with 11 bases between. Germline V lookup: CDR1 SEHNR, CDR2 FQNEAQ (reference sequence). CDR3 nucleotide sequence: TGTGCCAGCAGCTTAGTGTCAGCGGCAGGCTACACCTTC. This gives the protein CASSLVSAAGYTF.

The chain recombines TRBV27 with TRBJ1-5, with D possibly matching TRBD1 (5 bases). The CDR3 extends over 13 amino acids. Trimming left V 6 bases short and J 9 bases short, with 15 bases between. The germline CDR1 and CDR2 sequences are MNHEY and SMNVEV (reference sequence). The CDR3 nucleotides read TGTGCCAGCAGCCTTGGGGGGGTGGGGCCCCAGCATTTT. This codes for CASSLGGVGPQHF.

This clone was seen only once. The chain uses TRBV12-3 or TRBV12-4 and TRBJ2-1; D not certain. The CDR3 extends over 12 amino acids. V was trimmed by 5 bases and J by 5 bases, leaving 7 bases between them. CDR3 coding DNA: TGTGCCAGCAGTCATGAGAACAATGAGCAGTTCTTC. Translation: CASSHENNEQFF.

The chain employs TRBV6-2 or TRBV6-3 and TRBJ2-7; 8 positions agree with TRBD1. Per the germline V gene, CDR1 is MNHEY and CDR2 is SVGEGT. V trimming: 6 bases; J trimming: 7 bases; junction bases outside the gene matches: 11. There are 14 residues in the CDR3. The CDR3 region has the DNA TGTGCCAGCAGCCGCGACAGGGGACTTCAAGAGCAGTACTTC. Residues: CASSRDRGLQEQYF.

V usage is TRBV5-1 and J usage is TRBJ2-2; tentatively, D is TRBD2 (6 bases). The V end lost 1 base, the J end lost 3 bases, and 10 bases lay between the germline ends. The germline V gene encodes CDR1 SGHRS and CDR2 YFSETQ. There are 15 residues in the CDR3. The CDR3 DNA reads TGCGCCAGCAGCTTGTCGGAGGGTTACACCGGGGAGCTGTTTTTT. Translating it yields CASSLSEGYTGELFF.

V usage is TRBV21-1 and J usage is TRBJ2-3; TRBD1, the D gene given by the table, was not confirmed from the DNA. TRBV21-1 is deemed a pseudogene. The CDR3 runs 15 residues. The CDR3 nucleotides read TGTGCCAGCAGCAAAGAGCAGGGGGACTCAGATACGCAGTATTTT. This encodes CASSKEQGDSDTQYF.

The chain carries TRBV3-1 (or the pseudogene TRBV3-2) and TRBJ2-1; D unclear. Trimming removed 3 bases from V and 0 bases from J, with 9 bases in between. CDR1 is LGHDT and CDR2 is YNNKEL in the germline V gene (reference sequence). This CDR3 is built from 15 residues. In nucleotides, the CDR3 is TGTGCCAGCAGCCACCCAAAACACTCCTACAATGAGCAGTTCTTC. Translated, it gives CASSHPKHSYNEQFF.

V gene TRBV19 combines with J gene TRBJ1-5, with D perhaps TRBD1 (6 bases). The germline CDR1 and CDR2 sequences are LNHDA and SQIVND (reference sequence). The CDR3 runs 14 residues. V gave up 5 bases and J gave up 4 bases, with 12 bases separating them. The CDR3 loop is CASSHQGSNQPQHF. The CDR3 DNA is TGTGCCAGTAGTCACCAGGGGAGTAATCAGCCCCAGCATTTT.

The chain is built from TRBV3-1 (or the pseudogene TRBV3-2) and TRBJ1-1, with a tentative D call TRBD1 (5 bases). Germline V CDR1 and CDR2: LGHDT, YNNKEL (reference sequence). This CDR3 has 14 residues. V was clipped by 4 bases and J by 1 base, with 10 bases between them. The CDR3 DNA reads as TGTGCCAGCAGCCCCCGACAGACGAACACTGAAGCTTTCTTT. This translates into CASSPRQTNTEAFF.

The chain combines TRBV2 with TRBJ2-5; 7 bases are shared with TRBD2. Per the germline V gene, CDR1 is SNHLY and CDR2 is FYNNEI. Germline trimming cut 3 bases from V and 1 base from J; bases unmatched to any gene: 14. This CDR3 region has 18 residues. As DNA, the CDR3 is TGTGCCAGCAGTGAGGTCTCGAGACTAGCTCTTCTCCAAGAGACCCAGTACTTC. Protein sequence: CASSEVSRLALLQETQYF.

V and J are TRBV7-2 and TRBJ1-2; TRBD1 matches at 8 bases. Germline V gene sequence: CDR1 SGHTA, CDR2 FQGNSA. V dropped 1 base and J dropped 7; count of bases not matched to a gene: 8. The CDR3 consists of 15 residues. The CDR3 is CASSLEVTGVSGYTF. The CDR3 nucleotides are TGTGCCAGCAGCTTAGAGGTGACAGGGGTCAGTGGCTACACCTTC.

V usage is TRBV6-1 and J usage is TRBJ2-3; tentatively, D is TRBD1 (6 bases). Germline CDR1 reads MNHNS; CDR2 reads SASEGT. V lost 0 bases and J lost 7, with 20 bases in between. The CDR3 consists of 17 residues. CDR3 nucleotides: TGTGCCAGCAGTGAAGCGCTGTTGGGGGCCAGTTATAATACGCAGTATTTT. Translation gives CASSEALLGASYNTQYF.

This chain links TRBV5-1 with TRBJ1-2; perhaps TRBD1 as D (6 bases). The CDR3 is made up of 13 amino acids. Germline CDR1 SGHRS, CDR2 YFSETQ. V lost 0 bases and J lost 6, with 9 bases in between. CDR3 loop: CASSLVQGHGYTF. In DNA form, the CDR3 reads TGCGCCAGCAGCTTGGTACAGGGACATGGCTACACCTTC.

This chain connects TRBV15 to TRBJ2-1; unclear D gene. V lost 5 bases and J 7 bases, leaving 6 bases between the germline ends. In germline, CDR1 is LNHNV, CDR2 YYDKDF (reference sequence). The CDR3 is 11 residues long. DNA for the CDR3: TGTGCCACCAGCGGTAGTAATGAGCAGTTCTTC. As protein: CATSGSNEQFF.

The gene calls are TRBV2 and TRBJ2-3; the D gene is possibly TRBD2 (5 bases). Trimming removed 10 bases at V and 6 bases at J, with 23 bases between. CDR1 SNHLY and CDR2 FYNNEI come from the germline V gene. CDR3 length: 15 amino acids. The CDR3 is CATQRVQRTADTQYF. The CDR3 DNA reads TGTGCCACCCAAAGGGTCCAGAGGACTGCGGATACGCAGTATTTT.

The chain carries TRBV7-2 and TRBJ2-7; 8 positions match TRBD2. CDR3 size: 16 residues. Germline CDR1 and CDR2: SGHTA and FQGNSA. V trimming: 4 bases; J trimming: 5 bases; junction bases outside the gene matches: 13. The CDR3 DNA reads TGTGCCAGCAGCTCTCCCTCGCGGGGGGAACGCAACGAGCAGTACTTC. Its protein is CASSSPSRGERNEQYF.

The CDR3 DNA is TGTGCCAGCAGCTTGTCCGGGGGAGGGGTCCCCCAGTTCTTC. It encodes CASSLSGGGVPQFF. The chain couples TRBV5-4 to TRBJ2-1, with 7 nucleotides matching TRBD2. J lost 13 bases, V lost 1 base, and 11 bases had no gene match. The CDR3 length is 14 residues. CDR1 and CDR2 from the germline V gene are SGHNT and YYREEE (reference sequence).

The chain's CDR3 is CASNRLRSDPIPYEQYF. In nucleotides, the CDR3 is TGTGCCAGCAACCGTCTTAGGAGCGACCCCATACCCTACGAGCAGTACTTC. This chain connects TRBV11-2 to TRBJ2-7; D unresolved. This CDR3 is 17 amino acids long. Germline CDR1 is SGHAT and CDR2 is FQNNGV. V lost 7 bases and J 2 bases, leaving 24 bases between the germline ends.

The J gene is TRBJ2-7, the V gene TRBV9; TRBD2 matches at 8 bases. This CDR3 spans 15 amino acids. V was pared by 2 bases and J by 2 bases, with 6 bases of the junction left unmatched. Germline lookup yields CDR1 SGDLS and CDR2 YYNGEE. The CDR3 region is CASSVQGTRPYEQYF. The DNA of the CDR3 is TGTGCCAGCAGCGTCCAGGGGACTAGGCCCTACGAGCAGTACTTC. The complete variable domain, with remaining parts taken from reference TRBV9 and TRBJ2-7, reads DSGVTQTPKHLITATGQRVTLRCSPRSGDLSVYWYQQSLDQGLQFLIQYYNGEERAKGNILERFSAQQFPDLHSELNLSSLELGDSALYFCASSVQGTRPYEQYFGPGTRLTVT.

The DNA of the CDR3 is TGTGCCAGCAGGGCGGGAGACTATGGCTACACCTTC. Protein sequence: CASRAGDYGYTF. The chain is built from TRBV9 and TRBJ1-2; D gene unclear. Trimming removed 5 bases from V and 3 bases from J, with 8 bases in between. Germline V lookup: CDR1 SGDLS, CDR2 YYNGEE. The CDR3 contains 12 residues. Supplemented by reference TRBV9 and TRBJ1-2, the full variable domain reads DSGVTQTPKHLITATGQRVTLRCSPRSGDLSVYWYQQSLDQGLQFLIQYYNGEERAKGNILERFSAQQFPDLHSELNLSSLELGDSALYFCASRAGDYGYTFGSGTRLTVV.

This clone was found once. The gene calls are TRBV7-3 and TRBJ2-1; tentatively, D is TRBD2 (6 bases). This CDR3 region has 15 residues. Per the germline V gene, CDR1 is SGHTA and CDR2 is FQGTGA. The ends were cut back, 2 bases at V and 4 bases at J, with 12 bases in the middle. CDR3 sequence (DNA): TGTGCCAGCAGCTTAGGAGGGTTTACTTACAATGAGCAGTTCTTC. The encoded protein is CASSLGGFTYNEQFF.

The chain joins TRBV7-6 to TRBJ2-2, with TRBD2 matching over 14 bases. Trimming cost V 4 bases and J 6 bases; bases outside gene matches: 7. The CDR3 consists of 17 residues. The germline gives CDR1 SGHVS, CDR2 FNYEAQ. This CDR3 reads CASSSGTSGRGSGELFF. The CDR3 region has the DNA TGTGCCAGCAGCTCCGGGACTAGCGGGAGAGGGTCCGGGGAGCTGTTTTTT.

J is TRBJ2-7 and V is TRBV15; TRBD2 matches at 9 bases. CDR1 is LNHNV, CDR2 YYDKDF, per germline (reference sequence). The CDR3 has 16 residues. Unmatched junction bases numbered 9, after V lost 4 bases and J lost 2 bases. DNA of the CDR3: TGTGCCACCAGCATCCCAGCGGGGGGCCCACCCTACGAGCAGTACTTC. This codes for CATSIPAGGPPYEQYF.

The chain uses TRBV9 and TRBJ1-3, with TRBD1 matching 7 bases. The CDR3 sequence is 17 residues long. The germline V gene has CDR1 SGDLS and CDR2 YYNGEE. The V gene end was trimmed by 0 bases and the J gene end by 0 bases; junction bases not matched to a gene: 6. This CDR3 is CASSVGTGTTSGNTIYF. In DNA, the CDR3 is TGTGCCAGCAGCGTAGGGACAGGCACCACCTCTGGAAACACCATATATTTT. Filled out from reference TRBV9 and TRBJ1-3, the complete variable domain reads DSGVTQTPKHLITATGQRVTLRCSPRSGDLSVYWYQQSLDQGLQFLIQYYNGEERAKGNILERFSAQQFPDLHSELNLSSLELGDSALYFCASSVGTGTTSGNTIYFGEGSWLTVV.